Listed below are T cell receptor beta chains from one sample, sequenced in a study of T-cell memory formation after mild COVID-19. Via MiXCR, TCRdb re-called the 5' RACE reads, giving one row per CDR3 protein. This sample has 90,000 to 120,000 distinct CDR3 sequences, with 14% found just once. Sequencing was performed on PBMCs or a T cell subset sorted from them (not recorded which). The receptors stem from a man aged 18 to 29 who had mild COVID-19 (a few samples of this study predate the infection). Cell type and time point are not known. Each CDR3 is given with its conserved first and last residue. A D gene is named only where the DNA matches it firmly. Clone size is shown for a subset of rows, as once, few, many or a class of expanded clone.

. | . | 12 | TRBJ2-5 | TRBV6-2/TRBV6-3 | CASSTLEETQYF | TGTGCCAGCAGTACCCTAGAAGAGACCCAGTACTTC
few | . | 12 | TRBJ2-1 | TRBV12-3/TRBV12-4 | CASSVAGLEQFF | TGTGCCAGCAGTGTGGCCGGACTTGAGCAGTTCTTC
many | TRBD2 | 16 | TRBJ2-2 | TRBV7-9 | CASSPGLAGGTGELFF | TGTGCCAGCAGCCCAGGACTAGCGGGGGGCACCGGGGAGCTGTTTTTT
. | . | 16 | TRBJ1-1 | TRBV4-3 | CASSQDTRRLNTEAFF | TGCGCCAGCAGCCAAGATACTAGGAGGCTGAACACTGAAGCTTTCTTT
few | . | 12 | TRBJ2-3 | TRBV11-2 | CASSWTVHTQYF | TGTGCCAGCAGCTGGACAGTCCATACGCAGTATTTT
. | . | 16 | TRBJ2-3 | TRBV4-2 | CASSQDRGYSTDTQYF | TGTGCCAGCAGCCAAGACCGAGGGTACAGCACAGATACGCAGTATTTT
few | . | 16 | TRBJ1-4 | TRBV7-9 | CASSFQVAGRNEKLFF | TGTGCCAGCAGCTTTCAGGTAGCAGGTAGAAATGAAAAACTGTTTTTT
few | TRBD1 | 14 | TRBJ2-7 | TRBV5-1 | CASSPGDRRYEQYF | TGCGCCAGCAGCCCCGGGGACAGACGCTACGAGCAGTACTTC
. | . | 12 | TRBJ1-1 | TRBV7-9 | CAERNNPTEAFF | TGTGCCGAACGAAATAATCCCACTGAAGCTTTCTTT
few | . | 16 | TRBJ1-1 | TRBV4-2 | CASSPLGAGMNTEAFF | TGTGCCAGCAGCCCATTAGGGGCAGGGATGAACACTGAAGCTTTCTTT
. | TRBD1 | 17 | TRBJ2-1 | TRBV27 | CASSSGQGTAIYNEQFF | TGTGCCAGCAGTTCCGGACAGGGGACCGCTATTTACAATGAGCAGTTCTTC
few | . | 13 | TRBJ2-7 | TRBV7-3 | CASSLGGADEQYF | TGTGCCAGCAGCTTAGGGGGGGCGGACGAGCAGTACTTC
. | . | 15 | TRBJ2-2 | TRBV4-1 | CASSQDTAHTGELFF | TGCGCCAGCAGCCAAGATACAGCTCATACCGGGGAGCTGTTTTTT
. | TRBD1 | 14 | TRBJ1-1 | TRBV20-1 | CSARKGAEPSLTFF | TGCAGTGCTAGAAAGGGGGCGGAACCCTCCTTGACTTTCTTT
many | . | 16 | TRBJ2-3 | TRBV4-2 | CASSQDPGYVSDTQYF | TGTGCCAGCAGCCAAGATCCTGGATACGTCTCAGATACGCAGTATTTT
few | . | 21 | TRBJ2-2 | TRBV6-2/TRBV6-3 | CASSYSTGLIALRANTGELFF | TGTGCCAGCAGTTACTCGACAGGCCTTATTGCTCTCCGCGCGAACACCGGGGAGCTGTTTTTT
. | TRBD2 | 17 | TRBJ2-5 | TRBV4-1 | CASSQVMTSGVRETQYF | TGCGCCAGCAGCCAAGTGATGACTAGCGGGGTCAGGGAGACCCAGTACTTC
few | . | 17 | TRBJ2-2 | TRBV7-6 | CASSFAEVPLNTGELFF | TGTGCCAGCAGCTTCGCTGAGGTCCCCCTGAACACCGGGGAGCTGTTTTTT
once | . | 16 | TRBJ1-4 | TRBV28 | CASSRYTGQLNEKLFF | TGTGCCAGCAGTAGATACACCGGGCAACTCAATGAAAAACTGTTTTTT
. | . | 15 | TRBJ2-5 | TRBV6-5 | CASSYWGPRGETQYF | TGTGCCAGCAGTTACTGGGGGCCGCGAGGGGAGACCCAGTACTTC
many | . | 14 | TRBJ2-2 | TRBV4-1 | CASSQAQNTGELFF | TGCGCCAGCAGCCAAGCACAGAACACCGGGGAGCTGTTTTTT
. | TRBD1 | 12 | TRBJ2-3 | TRBV29-1 | CSADRDGDTQYF | TGCAGCGCCGACAGGGATGGTGATACGCAGTATTTT
. | . | 17 | TRBJ2-4 | TRBV4-3 | CASSQDPVRAGVNIQYF | TGCGCCAGCAGCCAAGATCCGGTTAGGGCCGGGGTGAACATTCAGTACTTC
. | . | 13 | TRBJ2-3 | TRBV5-1 | CASSWSYTDTQYF | TGCGCCAGCAGCTGGAGCTACACAGATACGCAGTATTTT
many | . | 17 | TRBJ1-5 | TRBV7-9 | CASSETADGYNNQPQHF | TGTGCCAGCAGCGAAACCGCGGACGGCTATAATAATCAGCCCCAGCATTTT
few | . | 13 | TRBJ2-2 | TRBV5-5 | CASSLWTVGELFF | TGTGCCAGCAGCCTCTGGACAGTCGGGGAGCTGTTTTTT
. | . | 15 | TRBJ2-2 | TRBV4-1 | CASSQGTANTGELFF | TGCGCCAGCAGCCAAGGGACAGCGAACACCGGGGAGCTGTTTTTT
. | . | 15 | TRBJ1-3 | TRBV9 | CASSVGTFLGNTIYF | TGTGCCAGCAGCGTAGGGACCTTCCTCGGAAACACCATATATTTT
few | . | 14 | TRBJ1-2 | TRBV6-5 | CASRGSSTLYGYTF | TGTGCCAGCAGGGGCTCATCTACCCTCTATGGCTACACCTTC
few | . | 19 | TRBJ1-5 | TRBV21-1 | CASSKTPGAGRVGNQPQHF | TGTGCCAGCAGCAAAACCCCAGGGGCTGGAAGGGTGGGCAATCAGCCCCAGCATTTT
. | . | 16 | TRBJ1-1 | TRBV27 | CASSLYGVRLNTEAFF | TGTGCCAGCAGTTTATATGGGGTGAGACTGAACACTGAAGCTTTCTTT
. | . | 11 | TRBJ2-5 | TRBV29-1 | CSVDKRETQYF | TGCAGCGTTGACAAGAGAGAGACCCAGTACTTC
once | TRBD2 | 13 | TRBJ2-5 | TRBV9 | CSSRTSGEETQYF | TGTTCCAGCCGGACTAGCGGGGAAGAGACCCAGTACTTC
. | TRBD2 | 18 | TRBJ2-7 | TRBV5-1 | CASSLDPTLAGRTYEQYF | TGCGCCAGCAGCTTAGATCCAACACTAGCGGGGCGAACCTACGAGCAGTACTTC
many | . | 14 | TRBJ2-3 | TRBV7-7 | CASALGARGDTQYF | TGTGCCAGCGCCCTCGGGGCCCGCGGAGATACGCAGTATTTT
. | . | 16 | TRBJ1-6 | TRBV9 | CASSPQAGTGSSPLHF | TGTGCCAGCAGCCCCCAGGCCGGTACAGGGAGTTCACCCCTCCACTTT
few | . | 15 | TRBJ2-7 | TRBV6-5 | CASSYNGQHSYEQYF | TGTGCCAGCAGTTACAACGGACAGCACTCCTACGAGCAGTACTTC
few | . | 13 | TRBJ2-1 | TRBV7-8 | CASSSPGLWEQFF | TGTGCCAGCAGCTCCCCCGGCCTGTGGGAGCAGTTCTTC
. | TRBD1 | 15 | TRBJ2-1 | TRBV5-4 | CASSLEGQGRNEQFF | TGTGCCAGCAGCTTGGAGGGACAGGGAAGGAATGAGCAGTTCTTC
many | TRBD2 | 17 | TRBJ2-5 | TRBV7-9 | CASSSGLAGGPGGTQYF | TGTGCCAGCAGCTCCGGACTAGCGGGGGGGCCAGGCGGGACCCAGTACTTC
many | . | 12 | TRBJ1-2 | TRBV6-5 | CASSYDGYGYTF | TGTGCCAGCAGTTACGATGGCTATGGCTACACCTTC
. | . | 13 | TRBJ1-3 | TRBV20-1 | CSARDPGGNTIYF | TGCAGTGCTAGAGACCCAGGTGGAAACACCATATATTTT
. | . | 12 | TRBJ1-1 | TRBV6-2/TRBV6-3 | CASRRPTTEAFF | TGTGCCAGCAGACGCCCTACCACTGAAGCTTTCTTT
. | TRBD1 | 13 | TRBJ2-3 | TRBV12-5 | CASAPGGPDTQYF | TGTGCTAGTGCCCCAGGGGGCCCAGATACGCAGTATTTT
. | . | 12 | TRBJ1-5 | TRBV7-9 | CASSTQGWAQHF | TGTGCCAGCAGCACCCAGGGGTGGGCCCAGCATTTT
. | . | 14 | TRBJ1-2 | TRBV19 | CASSPHGGENGYTF | TGTGCCAGTAGTCCCCATGGAGGCGAGAATGGCTACACCTTC
. | TRBD1 | 14 | TRBJ1-1 | TRBV19 | CATATDRADTEAFF | TGTGCCACCGCAACGGACAGGGCGGACACTGAAGCTTTCTTT
few | . | 16 | TRBJ1-2 | TRBV5-1 | CASSLHPTEANYGYTF | TGCGCCAGCAGCTTGCATCCGACAGAAGCTAACTATGGCTACACCTTC
many | TRBD1 | 15 | TRBJ2-7 | TRBV5-1 | CASSLDRGISYEQYF | TGCGCCAGCAGCTTGGACAGGGGGATCTCCTACGAGCAGTACTTC
many | . | 18 | TRBJ2-1 | TRBV11-2 | CASSLGSPLSLPYNEQFF | TGTGCCAGCAGCTTAGGCTCCCCCCTCAGTCTCCCCTACAATGAGCAGTTCTTC